Presented here are 23 T cell receptor beta chains from one specimen sequenced in a study of breast tumors, draining lymph nodes, adjacent tissues. TCRdb fed the multiplex PCR reads into MiXCR, producing one record per CDR3 protein. The table lists under 20,000 distinct CDR3 sequences, approximately 41% of them singletons. Sequences were obtained from breast tumor tissue. These receptors were collected from a female donor with breast cancer. Some clones in this sample may be carry-over from other donors' samples.

Judged by abundance, this clonotype is medium-sized. The gene calls are TRBV2 and TRBJ2-7, with D perhaps matching TRBD2 (6 bases). The germline gives CDR1 SNHLY, CDR2 FYNNEI. V was clipped by 5 bases and J by 7 bases, with 15 bases between them. This CDR3 comprises 13 residues. The CDR3 bases are TGTGCCAGCAGTTCGGGACTTCTTGTTGAGCAGTACTTC. It translates to CASSSGLLVEQYF.

About this clonotype: One end of the junction is discordant with germline, which a read error may explain. This chain connects TRBV3-1 to TRBJ2-1; no firm D call. Germline values: CDR1 LGHDT, CDR2 YNNKEL (reference sequence). The CDR3 has 14 residues. The CDR3 region is CPSSRQSTGNEQFF. In DNA form, the CDR3 reads TGTCCCAGCAGCCGACAATCTACGGGCAATGAGCAGTTCTTC.

This clonotype was counted at least ten times. The gene calls are TRBV7-2 and TRBJ2-3; D is unresolved. The CDR3 is made up of 14 amino acids. The germline V gene encodes CDR1 SGHTA and CDR2 FQGNSA. Trimming removed 0 bases at V and 5 bases at J, with 9 bases between. CDR3 region: CASSLAGSGDTQYF. CDR3 DNA: TGTGCCAGCAGCTTAGCGGGATCGGGAGATACGCAGTATTTT.

In regard to this clonotype: This is likely a read error, given that the CDR3 carries no conserved phenylalanine or tryptophan at its end. J is TRBJ1-3 and V is TRBV7-6, with D perhaps TRBD1 (5 bases). Germline loops: CDR1 SGHVS, CDR2 FNYEAQ. Trimming removed 1 base from V and 4 bases from J, with 8 bases in between. CDR3 size: 14 residues. The CDR3 DNA is TGTGCCAGCAGCTTAGGCGGGGGAGGAAACACCATATATCTT. Translating it yields CASSLGGGGNTIYL.

CDR3 bases: TGTGCCAGCAGTGTTTCCAGGGATTCACCCCTCCACTTT. Its protein product is CASSVSRDSPLHF. The chain couples TRBV25-1 to TRBJ1-6; weak D call: TRBD1 (5 bases). Germline V gene lookup returns CDR1 MGHDK and CDR2 SYGVNS. V was pared by 4 bases and J by 8 bases, with 9 bases between. This CDR3 has 13 amino acids. Full variable domain (outside the CDR3, taken from reference TRBV25-1 and TRBJ1-6): EADIYQTPRYLVIGTGKKITLECSQTMGHDKMYWYQQDPGMELHLIHYSYGVNSTEKGDLSSESTVSRIRTEHFPLTLESARPSHTSQYLCASSVSRDSPLHFGNGTRLTVT.

In this sample, this clonotype turned up many times. Just one base apart from a much larger clone, this may be a read error. V usage is TRBV20-1 and J usage is TRBJ2-7; no reliable D call. CDR1 DFQATT and CDR2 SNEGSKA come from the germline V gene (reference sequence). The CDR3 is made up of 11 amino acids. The CDR3 loop is CSAAFAYEQSF. Here the CDR3 DNA reads TGCAGTGCTGCGTTTGCCTACGAGCAGTCCTTC.

In its sample, this clonotype was seen many times. One base away lies a much larger clone, so this may be a sequencing read error. This chain uses TRBV6-6 with TRBJ2-1; no clear D gene. This CDR3 has 12 amino acids. With 5 bases removed from V and 3 bases from J, the gap between germline ends came to 5 bases. The V gene's germline CDR1 is MNHNY and CDR2 SVGAGI (reference sequence). In DNA, the CDR3 is TGTGCCAGCAGTCATAACTACAATGAGCAGTTCTTC. As protein: CASSHNYNEQFF.

This chain links TRBV9 with TRBJ2-2, with D possibly called TRBD1 or TRBD2 (6 bases each). Trimming took 4 bases from V and 6 from J, leaving 10 bases between them. Germline V CDR1 and CDR2: SGDLS, YYNGEE. The CDR3 has 13 amino acids. The CDR3: CASSKEGAGELFF. CDR3 nucleotides: TGTGCCAGCAGCAAGGAGGGGGCCGGGGAGCTGTTTTTT. The variable domain in full, with the rest retrieved from reference TRBV9 and TRBJ2-2, is DSGVTQTPKHLITATGQRVTLRCSPRSGDLSVYWYQQSLDQGLQFLIQYYNGEERAKGNILERFSAQQFPDLHSELNLSSLELGDSALYFCASSKEGAGELFFGEGSRLTVL.

The sample holds one count of this clonotype. The chain couples TRBV5-1 to TRBJ2-7; 10 bases are a match to TRBD1. This CDR3 is built from 15 residues. Germline CDR1 and CDR2: SGHRS and YFSETQ. V gave up 4 bases and J gave up 3 bases; unmatched junction bases: 7. CDR3 sequence reads: CASSPGGTGVYEQYF. The CDR3 nucleotides are TGCGCCAGCAGCCCAGGCGGGACAGGGGTCTACGAGCAGTACTTC.

This clonotype was counted only a few times. A read error may explain this, as a much larger clone is one base away. This chain uses TRBV6-1 with TRBJ1-5; 10 nucleotides agree with TRBD1. The CDR3 length is 16 residues. V lost 5 bases, J lost 4 bases, and 8 bases stayed unmatched. Germline V gives CDR1 MNHNS, CDR2 SASEGT. The CDR3: CASSLRQGADNQPQHF. CDR3 bases: TGTGCCAGCAGTCTTAGACAGGGGGCCGATAATCAGCCCCAGCATTTT.

The V and J genes are TRBV7-8 and TRBJ1-5; D perhaps matches TRBD1 (5 bases). This CDR3 is 15 amino acids long. CDR1 and CDR2 from the germline V gene are SGHVS and FQNEAQ. The V end was cut by 3 bases, the J end by 4 bases, with 13 bases between. The CDR3 sequence is CASSLVGGENQPQHF. In DNA, the CDR3 is TGTGCCAGCAGCTTGGTGGGGGGGGAAAATCAGCCCCAGCATTTT.

The chain recombines TRBV20-1 with TRBJ2-3; the D is unclear. Germline V gene data show CDR1 as DFQATT and CDR2 as SNEGSKA (reference sequence). This CDR3 has 18 residues. V gave up 1 base and J gave up 2 bases, with 22 bases separating them. CDR3 DNA sequence: TGCAGTGCTAGAGGCACCAACCCCCGGGCCTCGAACACAGATACGCAGTATTTT. Its protein product is CSARGTNPRASNTDTQYF.

This clonotype has only a few counts. The V call is TRBV7-2, the J call TRBJ2-1; unclear D gene. There are 13 residues in the CDR3. Trimming removed 2 bases from V and 6 bases from J, with 8 bases in between. Per the germline V gene, CDR1 is SGHTA and CDR2 is FQGNSA. The CDR3, as DNA: TGTGCCAGCAGCTTATGGATCGGCAATGAGCAGTTCTTC. It codes for CASSLWIGNEQFF.

To note about this clonotype: Relative to the germline gene, one junction end is altered; a read error may explain this. This chain connects TRBV5-1 to TRBJ2-7; 10 positions agree with TRBD2. CDR3 length equals 14 residues. Germline CDR1 reads SGHRS; CDR2 reads YFSETQ. CDR3 protein: CASRTSGTLYEQCF. The CDR3 coding sequence is TGCGCCAGCAGAACTAGCGGGACACTTTACGAGCAGTGCTTC.

This chain joins TRBV5-4 and TRBJ2-3; D gene ambiguous. Germline V gives CDR1 SGHNT, CDR2 YYREEE (reference sequence). V was cut by 0 bases and J by 2 bases, with 7 bases left in between. This CDR3 is built from 14 residues. As DNA, the CDR3 is TGTGCCAGCAGCTTGGAGGCTAACACAGATACGCAGTATTTT. Its protein is CASSLEANTDTQYF. The variable domain in full, completed from reference TRBV5-4 and TRBJ2-3, reads ETGVTQSPTHLIKTRGQQVTLRCSSQSGHNTVSWYQQALGQGPQFIFQYYREEENGRGNFPPRFSGLQFPNYSSELNVNALELDDSALYLCASSLEANTDTQYFGPGTRLTVL.

This clonotype was recorded at least ten times. This may be a read error: a much more frequent sequence differs by one nucleotide. The chain couples TRBV5-6 to TRBJ2-5; D call uncertain. Trimming took 0 bases from V and 4 from J, leaving 7 bases between them. The germline V gene has CDR1 SGHDT and CDR2 YYEEEE. This CDR3 is built from 13 residues. The CDR3 spells CASSLGGAETQYF. Written as DNA, the CDR3 is TGTGCCAGCAGCTTGGGGGGTGCAGAGACCCAGTACTTC.

The table lists this clonotype with many counts. The V and J genes are TRBV5-1 and TRBJ2-5; 7 bases agree with TRBD1. V was clipped by 5 bases and J by 1 base; unmatched bases: 8. The germline V gene encodes CDR1 SGHRS and CDR2 YFSETQ. This CDR3 spans 15 amino acids. CDR3 protein: CASSKVSGGQETQYF. The CDR3 DNA is TGCGCCAGCAGTAAGGTGTCAGGGGGCCAAGAGACCCAGTACTTC.

This clonotype was observed a few times. The junction departs from the called germline gene at one end, perhaps through a read error. J is TRBJ2-2 and V is TRBV4-3; D possibly corresponds to TRBD2 (5 bases). This CDR3 contains 15 residues. Germline values: CDR1 LGHNA, CDR2 YSLEER. The DNA of the CDR3 is TGCGCCGGCAGCCAGCTAGCCCCGGGGACCGGGGAGCTGTTTTTT. This gives the protein CAGSQLAPGTGELFF.

There are many counts of this clonotype. The chain recombines TRBV5-5 with TRBJ2-7; 12 bases agree with TRBD1. The CDR3 totals 14 residues. Germline CDR1 SGHKS, CDR2 YYEKEE (reference sequence). V shed 4 bases and J 7 bases; nucleotides not matched to a gene: 6. The CDR3 coding sequence is TGTGCCAGCAGCGGGGGACAGGGGGCGCGGGAGCAGTACTTC. It encodes CASSGGQGAREQYF.

The rearrangement links TRBV9 to TRBJ1-5, with D tentatively TRBD1 (6 bases). V lost 0 bases, J lost 2 bases, and 6 bases lay in between. The CDR3 sequence is 14 residues long. The V gene's germline CDR1 is SGDLS and CDR2 YYNGEE. In DNA form, the CDR3 reads TGTGCCAGCAGCGTAGGACAGGGCAATCAGCCCCAGCATTTT. Encoded protein: CASSVGQGNQPQHF.

The chain is built from TRBV20-1 and TRBJ2-3; D unresolved. V dropped 6 bases and J dropped 5 bases, with 9 bases sitting between them. The CDR3 loop spans 11 amino acids. Germline CDR1 DFQATT, CDR2 SNEGSKA (reference sequence). Here the CDR3 reads CSAAVLDTQYF. CDR3 in DNA: TGCAGTGCCGCGGTTCTAGATACGCAGTATTTT.

This clonotype has a handful of counts. The gene calls are TRBV25-1 and TRBJ2-1, with a tentative D call TRBD1 (6 bases). This CDR3 has 13 residues. Trimming removed 5 bases from V and 7 bases from J, with 12 bases in between. The V gene's germline CDR1 is MGHDK and CDR2 SYGVNS. The CDR3 loop reads CASSRAGVNEQFF. Here the CDR3 DNA reads TGTGCCAGCAGTAGAGCAGGGGTGAATGAGCAGTTCTTC. Looking up the rest from reference TRBV25-1 and TRBJ2-1 gives the full variable domain: EADIYQTPRYLVIGTGKKITLECSQTMGHDKMYWYQQDPGMELHLIHYSYGVNSTEKGDLSSESTVSRIRTEHFPLTLESARPSHTSQYLCASSRAGVNEQFFGPGTRLTVL.

This clonotype was counted many times. The chain uses TRBV20-1 and TRBJ2-3; D might be TRBD2 (5 bases). Trimming shortened V by 3 bases and J by 4 bases, and 11 bases separated the two germline ends. Germline CDR1 reads DFQATT; CDR2 reads SNEGSKA (reference sequence). There are 13 residues in the CDR3. The CDR3 loop reads CSASFSGADTQYF. CDR3 sequence (DNA): TGCAGTGCTAGCTTCAGCGGCGCAGATACGCAGTATTTT.